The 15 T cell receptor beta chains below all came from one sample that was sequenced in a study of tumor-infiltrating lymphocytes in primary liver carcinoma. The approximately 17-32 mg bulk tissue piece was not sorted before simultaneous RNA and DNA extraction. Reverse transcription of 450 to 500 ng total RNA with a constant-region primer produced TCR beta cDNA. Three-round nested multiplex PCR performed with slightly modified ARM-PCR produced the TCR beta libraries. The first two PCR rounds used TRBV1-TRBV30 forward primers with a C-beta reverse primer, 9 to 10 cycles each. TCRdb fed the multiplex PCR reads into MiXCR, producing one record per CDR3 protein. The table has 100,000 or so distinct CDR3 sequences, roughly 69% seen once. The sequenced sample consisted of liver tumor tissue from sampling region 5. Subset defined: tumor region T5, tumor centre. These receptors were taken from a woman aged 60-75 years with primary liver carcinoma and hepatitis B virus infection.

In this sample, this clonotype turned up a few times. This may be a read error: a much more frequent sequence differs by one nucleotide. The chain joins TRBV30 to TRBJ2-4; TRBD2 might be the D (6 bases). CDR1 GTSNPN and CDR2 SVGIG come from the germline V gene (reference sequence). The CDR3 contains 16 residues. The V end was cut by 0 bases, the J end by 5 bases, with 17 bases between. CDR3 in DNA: TGTGCCTGGAGTGTACCTTCCGTGTGGGAGGAAAACATTCAGTACTTC. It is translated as CAWSVPSVWEENIQYF.

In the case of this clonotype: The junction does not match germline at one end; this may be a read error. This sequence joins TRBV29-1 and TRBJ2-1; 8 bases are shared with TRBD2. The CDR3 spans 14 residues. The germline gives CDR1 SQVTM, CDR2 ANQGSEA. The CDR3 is CSGIGTRSYNDQFF. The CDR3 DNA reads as TGCAGCGGAATCGGGACTAGGTCCTACAATGATCAGTTCTTC.

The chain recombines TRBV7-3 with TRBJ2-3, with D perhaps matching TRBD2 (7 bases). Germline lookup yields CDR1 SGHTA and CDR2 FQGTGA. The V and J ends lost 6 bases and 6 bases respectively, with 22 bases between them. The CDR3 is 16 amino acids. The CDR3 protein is CASRGGMAGEMDTQYF. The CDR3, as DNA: TGTGCCAGCAGAGGGGGAATGGCGGGAGAGATGGATACGCAGTATTTT.

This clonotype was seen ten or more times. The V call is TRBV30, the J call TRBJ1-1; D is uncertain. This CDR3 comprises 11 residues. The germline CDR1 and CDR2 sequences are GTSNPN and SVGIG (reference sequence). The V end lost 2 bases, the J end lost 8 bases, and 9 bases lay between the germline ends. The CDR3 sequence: CAWSLRQEAFF. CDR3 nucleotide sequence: TGTGCCTGGAGTTTGCGGCAGGAAGCTTTCTTT.

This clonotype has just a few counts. CDR3 in amino acids: CASSPPGPGIRTTEAFF. In nucleotides, the CDR3 is TGTGCCAGCTCACCACCAGGGCCGGGGATCAGGACCACTGAAGCTTTCTTT. This chain uses TRBV18 with TRBJ1-1, with unresolved D. This CDR3 comprises 17 residues. Trimming took 0 bases from V and 4 from J, leaving 18 bases between them. CDR1 and CDR2 (germline): KGHSH, LQKENI.

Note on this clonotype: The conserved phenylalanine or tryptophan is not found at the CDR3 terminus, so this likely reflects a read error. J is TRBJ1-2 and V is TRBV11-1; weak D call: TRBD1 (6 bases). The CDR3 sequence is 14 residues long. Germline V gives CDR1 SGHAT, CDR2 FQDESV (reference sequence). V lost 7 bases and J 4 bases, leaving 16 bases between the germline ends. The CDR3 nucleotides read TGTGCCAGCACTCTTATGGACAGCATCTATGGCTACACCATC. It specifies CASTLMDSIYGYTI.

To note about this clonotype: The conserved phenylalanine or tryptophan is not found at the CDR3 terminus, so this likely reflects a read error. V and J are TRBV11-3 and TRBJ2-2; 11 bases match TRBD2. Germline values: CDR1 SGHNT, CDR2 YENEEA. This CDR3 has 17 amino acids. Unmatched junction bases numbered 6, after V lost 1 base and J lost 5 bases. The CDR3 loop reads CASSLGRLAGNTGELFY. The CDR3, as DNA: TGTGCCAGCAGCTTAGGCAGACTAGCGGGAAATACCGGGGAGCTGTTTTAT.

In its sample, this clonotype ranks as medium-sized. The CDR3 here is CASSLDPNSPLHF. CDR3 nucleotide sequence: TGTGCCAGCAGCTTAGATCCTAATTCACCCCTCCACTTT. The chain is built from TRBV11-2 and TRBJ1-6; the D is unclear. Trimming took 0 bases from V and 6 from J, leaving 3 bases between them. Germline-derived CDR1 and CDR2 are SGHAT and FQNNGV. The length of the CDR3 is 13 residues. The full variable domain, rest sourced from reference TRBV11-2 and TRBJ1-6, is EAGVAQSPRYKIIEKRQSVAFWCNPISGHATLYWYQQILGQGPKLLIQFQNNGVVDDSQLPKDRFSAERLKGVDSTLKIQPAKLEDSAVYLCASSLDPNSPLHFGNGTRLTVT.

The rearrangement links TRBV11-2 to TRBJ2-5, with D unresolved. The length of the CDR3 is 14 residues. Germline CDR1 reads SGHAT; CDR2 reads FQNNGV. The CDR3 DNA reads TGTGTCTGCAGCTTGAGGACGTTACAAGAGACCCAGTACTTC. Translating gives CVCSLRTLQETQYF.

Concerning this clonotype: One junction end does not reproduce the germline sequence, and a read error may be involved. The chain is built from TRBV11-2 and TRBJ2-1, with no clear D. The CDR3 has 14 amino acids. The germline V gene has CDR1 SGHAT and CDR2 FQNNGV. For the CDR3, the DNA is TGTGTCAGCAGCCAGAGGAATGTCCGCAATGAGCAGTTCTTC. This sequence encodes CVSSQRNVRNEQFF.

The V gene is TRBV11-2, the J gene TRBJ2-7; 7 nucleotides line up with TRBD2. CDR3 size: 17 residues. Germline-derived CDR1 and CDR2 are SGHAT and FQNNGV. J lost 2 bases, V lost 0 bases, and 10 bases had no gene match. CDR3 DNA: TGTGCCAGCAGCTTAGATCTGTTGGGGGGGAGCCCCTACGAGCAGTACTTC. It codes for CASSLDLLGGSPYEQYF.

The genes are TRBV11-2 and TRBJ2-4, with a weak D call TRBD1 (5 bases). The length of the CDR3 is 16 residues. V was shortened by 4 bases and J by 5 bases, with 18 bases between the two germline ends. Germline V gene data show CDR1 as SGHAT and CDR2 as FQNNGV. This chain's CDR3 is CASSSAWTRVQNIQYF. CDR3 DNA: TGTGCCAGCAGCTCCGCCTGGACAAGGGTTCAAAACATTCAGTACTTC.

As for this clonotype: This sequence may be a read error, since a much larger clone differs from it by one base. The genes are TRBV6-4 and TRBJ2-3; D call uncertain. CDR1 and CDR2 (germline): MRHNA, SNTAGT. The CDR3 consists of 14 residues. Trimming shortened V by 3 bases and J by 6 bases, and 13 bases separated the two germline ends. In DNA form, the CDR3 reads TGTGCCAGCAGTGAGGGTAGAGGATGGGATACGCAGTATTTT. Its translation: CASSEGRGWDTQYF.

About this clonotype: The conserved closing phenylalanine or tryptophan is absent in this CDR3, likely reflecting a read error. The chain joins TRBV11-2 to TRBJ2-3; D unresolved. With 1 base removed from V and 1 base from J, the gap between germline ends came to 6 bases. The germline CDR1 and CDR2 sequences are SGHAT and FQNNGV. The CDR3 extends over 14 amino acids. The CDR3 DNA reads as TGTGCCAGCAGCTTAGCAGCCTGCACAGATACGCAGTATTAT. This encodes CASSLAACTDTQYY.

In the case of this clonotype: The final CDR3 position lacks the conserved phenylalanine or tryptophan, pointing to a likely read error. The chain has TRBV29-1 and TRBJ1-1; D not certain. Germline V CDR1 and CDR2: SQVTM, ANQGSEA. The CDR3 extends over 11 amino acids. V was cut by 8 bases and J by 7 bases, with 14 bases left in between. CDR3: CSLSREVEAFS. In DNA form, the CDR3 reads TGCAGCCTCAGCCGGGAGGTTGAAGCTTTCTCT.